The 22 T cell receptor beta chains presented below share a single source sample, sequenced in a study of blood T cell repertoires in COVID-19. The method was immunoSEQ multiplex PCR; TCRdb's version includes in-frame clones alone and lacks a portion of them. This table has about 210,000 clones, about 91% appearing once. Input material: peripheral blood. The receptors stem from a man younger than 40 with acute or convalescent COVID-19.

The genes are TRBV18 and TRBJ2-1, with 10 positions matching TRBD2. The CDR3 is 15 amino acids. Germline lookup yields CDR1 KGHSH and CDR2 LQKENI. V lost 1 base, J lost 8 bases, and 5 bases stayed unmatched. CDR3: CASSPRTSGAYEQFF. The CDR3 DNA reads as TGTGCCAGCTCACCACGAACTAGCGGGGCCTATGAGCAGTTCTTC.

This chain connects TRBV5-1 to TRBJ2-3; a possible D gene is TRBD1 (6 bases). Trimming stripped 1 base from V and 0 bases from J, with 9 bases between. Germline assignment: CDR1 SGHRS and CDR2 YFSETQ. This CDR3 region has 15 residues. CDR3 in DNA: TGCGCCAGCAGCTTGCTGGGGGCGAGCACAGATACGCAGTATTTT. Amino acids: CASSLLGASTDTQYF.

V is TRBV27 and J is TRBJ2-2; TRBD1 is a possible D gene (5 bases). Per the germline V gene, CDR1 is MNHEY and CDR2 is SMNVEV (reference sequence). The CDR3 has 13 amino acids. Deletions cut 6 bases from V and 4 bases from J, with 9 bases between. The CDR3 is CASRWGGTGELFF. For the CDR3, the DNA is TGTGCCAGCAGGTGGGGCGGCACCGGGGAGCTGTTTTTT.

V usage is TRBV11-1 and J usage is TRBJ2-2; TRBD1 agrees at 7 bases. This CDR3 has 15 amino acids. Germline values: CDR1 SGHAT, CDR2 FQDESV (reference sequence). With 5 bases clipped from V and 7 bases from J, the junction kept 10 bases outside the gene matches. The CDR3 here is CASSRHDRDHGELFF. The CDR3, as DNA: TGTGCCAGCAGCCGCCACGACAGGGATCACGGGGAGCTGTTTTTT.

This chain links TRBV28 with TRBJ2-7; 7 positions agree with TRBD2. V was pared by 10 bases and J by 0 bases, with 9 bases of the junction left unmatched. The germline gives CDR1 MDHEN, CDR2 SYDVKM. The CDR3 covers 14 residues. CDR3 bases: TGTGCCACCAAGGCGGGCGGGAGCTCCTACGAGCAGTACTTC. It is translated as CATKAGGSSYEQYF.

The chain carries TRBV28 and TRBJ2-7, with 9 bases that match TRBD2. Germline trimming cut 7 bases from V and 6 bases from J; bases unmatched to any gene: 19. CDR3 size: 17 residues. Germline lookup yields CDR1 MDHEN and CDR2 SYDVKM. CDR3 bases: TGTGCCAGCATACGGCGGGAGGGGTTAATTTTCTTCTGCGAGCAGTACTTC. It codes for CASIRREGLIFFCEQYF. Full variable domain (rest looked up from reference TRBV28 and TRBJ2-7): DVKVTQSSRYLVKRTGEKVFLECVQDMDHENMFWYRQDPGLGLRLIYFSYDVKMKEKGDIPEGYSVSREKKERFSLILESASTNQTSMYLCASIRREGLIFFCEQYFGPGTRLTVT.

The chain carries TRBV7-8 and TRBJ2-1; D not certain. This CDR3 contains 10 residues. Germline V CDR1 and CDR2: SGHVS, FQNEAQ. V was clipped by 5 bases and J by 7 bases, with 3 bases between them. The CDR3 region is CASSPNEQFF. The CDR3 bases are TGTGCCAGCAGCCCAAATGAGCAGTTCTTC. Looking up the rest from reference TRBV7-8 and TRBJ2-1 gives the full variable domain: GAGVSQSPRYKVAKRGQDVALRCDPISGHVSLFWYQQALGQGPEFLTYFQNEAQLDKSGLPSDRFFAERPEGSVSTLKIQRTQQEDSAVYLCASSPNEQFFGPGTRLTVL.

The rearrangement uses TRBV28 and TRBJ1-1; D is unclear. The V end was cut by 1 base, the J end by 11 bases, with 17 bases between. CDR3 length: 14 amino acids. Germline V lookup: CDR1 MDHEN, CDR2 SYDVKM. The CDR3 spells CASSLFQRAPVAFF. The CDR3 DNA follows: TGTGCCAGCAGTTTATTTCAGAGGGCACCAGTGGCTTTCTTT.

The chain is built from TRBV9 and TRBJ2-1, with 7 bases matching TRBD1. With 0 bases clipped from V and 4 bases from J, the junction kept 7 bases outside the gene matches. Germline values: CDR1 SGDLS, CDR2 YYNGEE. The CDR3 is 16 residues long. DNA of the CDR3: TGTGCCAGCAGCGTAGAGGGGGCATGGGGATACAATGAGCAGTTCTTC. This translates into CASSVEGAWGYNEQFF.

This rearrangement joins TRBV9 to TRBJ2-3; D unclear. The V and J ends lost 5 bases and 5 bases respectively, with 15 bases between them. Germline lookup yields CDR1 SGDLS and CDR2 YYNGEE. CDR3 length equals 14 residues. This CDR3 reads CASSEEVYGDTQYF. The CDR3 DNA reads TGTGCCAGCAGTGAAGAGGTGTACGGAGATACGCAGTATTTT.

CDR3 coding DNA: TGTGCCAGCAAGGGGGGGAGCACTGAAGCTTTCTTT. This gives the protein CASKGGSTEAFF. This rearrangement joins TRBV2 to TRBJ1-1; the D gene is possibly TRBD1 (6 bases). The ends were cut back, 7 bases at V and 4 bases at J, with 10 bases in the middle. CDR3 length: 12 amino acids. CDR1 is SNHLY and CDR2 is FYNNEI in the germline V gene.

The chain has TRBV6-5 and TRBJ2-7, with no clear D. This CDR3 spans 13 amino acids. The V gene lost 2 bases and the J gene lost 0 bases, with 5 bases spanning the gap. CDR1 and CDR2 from the germline V gene are MNHEY and SVGAGI. In nucleotides, the CDR3 is TGTGCCAGCAGTTACCGCGTCTCCTACGAGCAGTACTTC. Its translation is CASSYRVSYEQYF.

V is TRBV10-1 and J is TRBJ2-1, with 10 bases aligning to TRBD1. Germline CDR1 and CDR2: WNHNN and SYGVQD (reference sequence). The CDR3 consists of 15 residues. The ends lost 4 bases at V and 7 bases at J; junction bases unmatched: 7. The CDR3 DNA is TGCGCCAGCAGTGCACCGGGACAGGGGACGAATGAGCAGTTCTTC. Translating gives CASSAPGQGTNEQFF.

The CDR3 reads CASRDRFNSGNTIYF. CDR3 in DNA: TGTGCCAGCAGGGACAGGTTCAACTCTGGAAACACCATATATTTT. The rearrangement links TRBV2 to TRBJ1-3, with 7 bases matching TRBD1. The CDR3 is made up of 15 amino acids. With V trimmed by 6 bases and J by 0 bases, 5 bases remained unmatched. Germline CDR1 reads SNHLY; CDR2 reads FYNNEI.

In regard to this clone: A read error may produce the germline difference seen at one junction end. The chain is built from TRBV9 and TRBJ2-1, with TRBD2 matching 10 bases. CDR3 size: 14 residues. CDR1 SGDLS and CDR2 YYNGEE come from the germline V gene. CDR3 nucleotide sequence: TGTGCCAGCAGCGAAAATCCCGGGACTAGCGCGTTTCTCTTC. Translating it yields CASSENPGTSAFLF.

This chain links TRBV6-4 with TRBJ2-7, with TRBD2 identical over 8 bases. V dropped 3 bases and J dropped 2; count of bases not matched to a gene: 3. This CDR3 has 14 residues. Per the germline V gene, CDR1 is MRHNA and CDR2 is SNTAGT. The CDR3 coding sequence is TGTGCCAGCAGTGAGGTAGCGGGGACCTACGAGCAGTACTTC. It translates to CASSEVAGTYEQYF.

This rearrangement joins TRBV7-3 to TRBJ2-1, with D maybe TRBD1 (5 bases). CDR1 SGHTA and CDR2 FQGTGA come from the germline V gene. Trimming shortened V by 5 bases and J by 4 bases, and 18 bases separated the two germline ends. There are 16 residues in the CDR3. Here the CDR3 reads CASSVQGPSGYNEQFF. Written as DNA, the CDR3 is TGTGCCAGCAGCGTCCAGGGCCCCTCAGGGTACAATGAGCAGTTCTTC.

The chain employs TRBV9 and TRBJ2-1, with 9 bases identical to TRBD2. V gave up 5 bases and J gave up 7 bases; unmatched junction bases: 13. Germline values: CDR1 SGDLS, CDR2 YYNGEE. The CDR3 is 16 amino acids. The CDR3, as DNA: TGTGCCAGCAGTCAAGCCCCCAGCGGGGGGAATAATGAGCAGTTCTTC. Protein sequence: CASSQAPSGGNNEQFF.

This sequence joins TRBV18 and TRBJ1-4; TRBD1 agrees at 9 bases. Trimming removed 3 bases from V and 8 bases from J; junction bases left unmatched: 7. From germline, CDR1 is KGHSH and CDR2 LQKENI. The CDR3 has 15 residues. The CDR3 DNA sequence: TGTGCCAGCTCACCGTCCCGGGACAGGGCAGAAAAACTGTTTTTT. Encoded protein: CASSPSRDRAEKLFF.

The J gene is TRBJ2-5, the V gene TRBV7-8; possible D gene TRBD1, 5 bases. V was pared by 1 base and J by 0 bases, with 9 bases between. The CDR3 is 15 amino acids. Per the germline V gene, CDR1 is SGHVS and CDR2 is FQNEAQ. The CDR3 nucleotides read TGTGCCAGCAGCTTAGAGGGGCTGTACCAAGAGACCCAGTACTTC. Its protein product is CASSLEGLYQETQYF.

The chain joins TRBV7-3 to TRBJ2-1, with TRBD2 identical over 10 bases. Losses at the gene ends were 4 bases for V and 5 bases for J; bases not matched to a gene: 5. The CDR3 has 15 residues. The germline gives CDR1 SGHTA, CDR2 FQGTGA. The CDR3 nucleotides are TGTGCCAGCAGCTCCATAGCGGGGGGAGACAATGAGCAGTTCTTC. It yields the protein CASSSIAGGDNEQFF.

The V and J genes are TRBV28 and TRBJ2-1, with 12 nucleotides matching TRBD2. J lost 0 bases, V lost 6 bases, and 3 bases had no gene match. The CDR3 sequence is 16 residues long. From germline, CDR1 is MDHEN and CDR2 SYDVKM. Here the CDR3 reads CASRPTSGSSYNEQFF. The DNA of the CDR3 is TGTGCCAGCAGACCGACTAGCGGGAGCTCCTACAATGAGCAGTTCTTC.